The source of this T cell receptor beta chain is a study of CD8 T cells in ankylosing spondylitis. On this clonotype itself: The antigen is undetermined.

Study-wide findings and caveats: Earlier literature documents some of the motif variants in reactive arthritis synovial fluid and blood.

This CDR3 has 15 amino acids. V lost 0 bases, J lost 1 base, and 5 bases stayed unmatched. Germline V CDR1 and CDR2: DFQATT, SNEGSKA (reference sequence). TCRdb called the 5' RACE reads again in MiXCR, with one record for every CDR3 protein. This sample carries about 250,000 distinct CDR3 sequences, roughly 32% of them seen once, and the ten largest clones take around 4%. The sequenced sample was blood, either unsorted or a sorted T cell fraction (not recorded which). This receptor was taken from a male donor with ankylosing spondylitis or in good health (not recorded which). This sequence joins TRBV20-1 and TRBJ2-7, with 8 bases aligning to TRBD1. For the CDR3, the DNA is TGCAGTGCTAGAGATCCCAGGACAGGGTCCTACGAGCAGTACTTC. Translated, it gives CSARDPRTGSYEQYF.